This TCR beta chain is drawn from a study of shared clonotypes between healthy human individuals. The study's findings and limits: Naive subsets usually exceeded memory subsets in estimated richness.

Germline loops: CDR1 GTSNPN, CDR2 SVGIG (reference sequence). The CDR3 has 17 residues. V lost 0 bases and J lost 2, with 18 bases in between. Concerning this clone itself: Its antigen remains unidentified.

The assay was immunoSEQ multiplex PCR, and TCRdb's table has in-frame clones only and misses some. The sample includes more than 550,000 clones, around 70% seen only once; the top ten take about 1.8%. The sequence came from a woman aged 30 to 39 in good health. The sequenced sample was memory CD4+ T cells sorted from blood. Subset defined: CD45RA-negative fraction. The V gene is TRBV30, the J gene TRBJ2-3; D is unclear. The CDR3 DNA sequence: TGTGCCTGGAGTGTACTCCTAGGCCACATCTCCACAGATACGCAGTATTTT. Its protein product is CAWSVLLGHISTDTQYF.